This TCR beta chain came from a study of blood T cell repertoires in COVID-19. Study details: COVID-19 samples, acute and convalescent, were from the United States, Italy and Spain. Nucleic acid was either cDNA or gDNA, and it came from T cells, B-cell-depleted T cells, or PBMCs.

The length of the CDR3 is 16 residues. The germline CDR1 and CDR2 sequences are ENHRY and SYGVKD. Trimming removed 0 bases from V and 0 bases from J, with 12 bases in between. Per the authors' pipeline: From reference gene primer amplification, estimates of nucleated cell counts were derived. Libraries were prepared by immunoSEQ multiplex PCR; TCRdb keeps only in-frame clonotypes and omits some of them. The D gene and trimming were derived from the DNA, and the V and J assignments and clone size from that table. Of roughly 120,000 clones detected, roughly 85% appear once; the ten largest clones hold under 3.5%. Seattle-derived patients entered the study during active infection and were followed longitudinally.

The TCR sequence derives from a woman older than 75 with COVID-19, enrolled during active disease. The chain combines TRBV10-3 with TRBJ2-7; D is unresolved. Sequenced material: peripheral blood. CDR3 sequence reads: CAISESPQLSSYEQYF. The CDR3 region has the DNA TGTGCCATCAGTGAGTCCCCACAGTTGAGCTCCTACGAGCAGTACTTC.